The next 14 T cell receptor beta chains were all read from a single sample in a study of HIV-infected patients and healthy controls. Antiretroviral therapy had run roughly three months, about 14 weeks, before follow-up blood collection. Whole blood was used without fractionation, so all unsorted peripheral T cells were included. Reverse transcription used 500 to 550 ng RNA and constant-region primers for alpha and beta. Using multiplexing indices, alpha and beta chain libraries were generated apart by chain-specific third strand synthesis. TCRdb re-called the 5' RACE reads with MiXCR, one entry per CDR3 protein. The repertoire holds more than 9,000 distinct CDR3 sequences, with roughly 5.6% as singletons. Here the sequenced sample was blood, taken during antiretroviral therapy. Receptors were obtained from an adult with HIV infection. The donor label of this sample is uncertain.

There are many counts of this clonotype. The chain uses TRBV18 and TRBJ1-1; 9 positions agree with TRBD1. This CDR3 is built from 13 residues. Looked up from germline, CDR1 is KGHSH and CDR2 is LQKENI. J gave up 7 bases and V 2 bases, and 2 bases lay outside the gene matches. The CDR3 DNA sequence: TGTGCCAGCTCACCAAGGACAGGGGATGAAGCTTTCTTT. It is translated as CASSPRTGDEAFF.

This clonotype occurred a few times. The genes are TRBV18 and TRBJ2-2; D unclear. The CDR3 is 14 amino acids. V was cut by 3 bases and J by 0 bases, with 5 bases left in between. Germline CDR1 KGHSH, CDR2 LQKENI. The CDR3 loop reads CASSPKPNTGELFF. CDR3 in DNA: TGTGCCAGCTCACCTAAACCGAACACCGGGGAGCTGTTTTTT.

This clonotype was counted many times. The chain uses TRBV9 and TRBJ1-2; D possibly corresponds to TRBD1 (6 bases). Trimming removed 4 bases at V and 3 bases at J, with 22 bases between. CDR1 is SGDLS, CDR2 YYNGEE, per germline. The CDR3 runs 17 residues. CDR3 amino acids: CASSPRGGAGTYYGYTF. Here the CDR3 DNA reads TGTGCCAGCAGCCCGAGGGGGGGCGCAGGAACCTACTATGGCTACACCTTC. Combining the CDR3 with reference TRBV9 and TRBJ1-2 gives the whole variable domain DSGVTQTPKHLITATGQRVTLRCSPRSGDLSVYWYQQSLDQGLQFLIQYYNGEERAKGNILERFSAQQFPDLHSELNLSSLELGDSALYFCASSPRGGAGTYYGYTFGSGTRLTVV.

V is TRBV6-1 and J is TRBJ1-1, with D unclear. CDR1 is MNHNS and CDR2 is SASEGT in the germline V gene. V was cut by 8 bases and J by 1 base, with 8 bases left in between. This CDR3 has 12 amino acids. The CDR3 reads CASGHQNTEAFF. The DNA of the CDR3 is TGTGCCAGCGGCCACCAGAACACTGAAGCTTTCTTT.

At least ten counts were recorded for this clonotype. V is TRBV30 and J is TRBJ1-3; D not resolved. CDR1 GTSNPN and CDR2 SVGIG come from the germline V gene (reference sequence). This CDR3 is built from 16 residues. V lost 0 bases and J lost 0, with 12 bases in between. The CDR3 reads CAWSVRKGFSGNTIYF. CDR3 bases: TGTGCCTGGAGTGTACGAAAAGGTTTCTCTGGAAACACCATATATTTT.

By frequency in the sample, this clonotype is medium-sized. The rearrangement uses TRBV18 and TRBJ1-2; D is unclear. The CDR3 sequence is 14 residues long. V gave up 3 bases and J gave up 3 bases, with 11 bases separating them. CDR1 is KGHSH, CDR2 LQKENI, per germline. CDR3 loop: CASSPVERDYGYTF. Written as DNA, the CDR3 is TGTGCCAGCTCACCCGTGGAGAGGGACTATGGCTACACCTTC.

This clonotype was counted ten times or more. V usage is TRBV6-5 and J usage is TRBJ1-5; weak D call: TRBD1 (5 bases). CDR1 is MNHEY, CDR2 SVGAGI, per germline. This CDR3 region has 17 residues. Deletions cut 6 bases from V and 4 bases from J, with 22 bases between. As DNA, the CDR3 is TGTGCCAGCAGCCCTCTCGGGGGAGGGCGGGGGAATCAGCCCCAGCATTTT. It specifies CASSPLGGGRGNQPQHF.

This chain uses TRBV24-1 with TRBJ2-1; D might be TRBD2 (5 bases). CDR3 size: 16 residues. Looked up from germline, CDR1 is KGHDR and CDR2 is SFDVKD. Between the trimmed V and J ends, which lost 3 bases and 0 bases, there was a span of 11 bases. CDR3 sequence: CATSDPIGGSYNEQFF. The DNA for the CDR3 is TGTGCCACCAGTGATCCAATAGGAGGCTCCTACAATGAGCAGTTCTTC.

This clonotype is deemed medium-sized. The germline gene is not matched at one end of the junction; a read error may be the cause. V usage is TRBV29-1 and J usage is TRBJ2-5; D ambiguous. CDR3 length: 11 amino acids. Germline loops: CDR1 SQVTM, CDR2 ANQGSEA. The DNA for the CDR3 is TGCAGCGTTGAAGATCAAGGGACCCAGTACTTC. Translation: CSVEDQGTQYF.

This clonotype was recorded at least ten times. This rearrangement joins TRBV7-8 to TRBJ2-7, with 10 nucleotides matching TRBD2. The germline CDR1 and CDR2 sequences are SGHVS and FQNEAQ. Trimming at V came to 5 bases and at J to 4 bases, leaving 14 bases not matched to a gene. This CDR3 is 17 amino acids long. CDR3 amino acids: CASSASGLAGEGYEQYF. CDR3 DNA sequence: TGTGCCAGCAGCGCTAGTGGGCTAGCGGGAGAGGGGTACGAGCAGTACTTC.

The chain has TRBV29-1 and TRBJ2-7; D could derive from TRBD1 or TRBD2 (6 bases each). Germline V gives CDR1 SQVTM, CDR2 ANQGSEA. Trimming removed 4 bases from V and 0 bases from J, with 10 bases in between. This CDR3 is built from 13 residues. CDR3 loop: CSVVGGNSYEQYF. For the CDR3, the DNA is TGCAGCGTTGTAGGGGGGAACTCCTACGAGCAGTACTTC.

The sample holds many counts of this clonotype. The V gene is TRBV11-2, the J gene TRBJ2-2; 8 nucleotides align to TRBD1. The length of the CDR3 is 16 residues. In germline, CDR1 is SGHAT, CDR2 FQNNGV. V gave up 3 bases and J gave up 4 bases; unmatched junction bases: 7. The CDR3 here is CASSFLGQGSTGELFF. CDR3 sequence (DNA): TGTGCCAGCAGCTTCCTCGGACAGGGAAGCACCGGGGAGCTGTTTTTT.

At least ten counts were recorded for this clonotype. DNA for the CDR3: TGTGCCAGCAGACGACCCCCTCAAGAGACCCAGTACTTC. This translates into CASRRPPQETQYF. The rearrangement links TRBV6-2 or TRBV6-3 to TRBJ2-5; unclear D gene. The length of the CDR3 is 13 residues. V was shortened by 6 bases and J by 2 bases, with 10 bases between the two germline ends. Germline-derived CDR1 and CDR2 are MNHEY and SVGEGT.

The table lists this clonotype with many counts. In DNA form, the CDR3 reads TGTGCCAGCAGCTTCATCGGACAGCCCCAGCATTTT. Its translation is CASSFIGQPQHF. The chain recombines TRBV7-6 with TRBJ1-5; D is uncertain. This CDR3 contains 12 residues. V gave up 3 bases and J gave up 7 bases, with 7 bases separating them. Germline-derived CDR1 and CDR2 are SGHVS and FNYEAQ.